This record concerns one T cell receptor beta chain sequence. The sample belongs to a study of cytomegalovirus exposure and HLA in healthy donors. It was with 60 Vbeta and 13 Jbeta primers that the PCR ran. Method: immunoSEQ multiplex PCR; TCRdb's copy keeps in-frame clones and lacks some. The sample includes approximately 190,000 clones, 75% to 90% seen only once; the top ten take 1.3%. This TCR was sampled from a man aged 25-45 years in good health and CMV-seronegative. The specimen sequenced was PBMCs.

The CDR3 coding sequence is TGTGCCTGGACTCCCCACGAGGAGACCCAGTACTTC. This encodes CAWTPHEETQYF. The chain has TRBV30 and TRBJ2-5; no clear D. The CDR3 has 12 residues. V lost 4 bases and J 5 bases, leaving 11 bases between the germline ends. The germline gives CDR1 GTSNPN, CDR2 SVGIG (reference sequence).